This T cell receptor (beta chain) was recovered during a study of blood T cell repertoires in COVID-19. Here immunoSEQ multiplex PCR was the method, and the copy in TCRdb shows in-frame clones only, minus some. Of approximately 170,000 clones listed, roughly 85% are singletons. This receptor was taken from a woman older than 75 with active or convalescent COVID-19. Input material: peripheral blood.

The chain's CDR3 is CASSVASGYNEQFF. CDR3 DNA: TGTGCCAGCAGCGTAGCTAGCGGCTACAATGAGCAGTTCTTC. This chain connects TRBV9 to TRBJ2-1; 7 bases map to TRBD2. Germline CDR1 reads SGDLS; CDR2 reads YYNGEE. CDR3 length: 14 residues. With V trimmed by 0 bases and J by 3 bases, 0 bases remained unmatched.